This T cell receptor beta chain was found in a study of T cell repertoires in cytomegalovirus infection. Study-level information: The authors used CMV epitopes that were HLA-C-restricted (recently identified) and HLA-B-restricted (well studied). Public TCR beta signature analysis indicated the presence of both CMV infection and matching HLA type. Study observations and caveats: HLA-C-restricted CMV-specific TCR beta clonotypes were dominant in the ex vivo response.

The CDR3 runs 12 residues. Germline-derived CDR1 and CDR2 are SGHTA and FQGNSA. Trimming removed 8 bases from V and 0 bases from J, with 6 bases in between. This clonotype was detected only a few times. What it binds is unknown. Via MiXCR, TCRdb re-called the reads, giving one row per CDR3 protein. The sample includes 450,000 to 600,000 distinct CDR3 sequences, more than 40% seen only once; the top ten take around 44%. This sequence was found in a human donor in good health (CMV status not recorded). Some clones in this sample may be carry-over from other donors' samples. The gene calls are TRBV7-2 and TRBJ2-3; no clear D. Sequenced material: cultured PBMCs, taken from culture after CMV antigen stimulation. CDR3 region: CASPLSTDTQYF. The CDR3 DNA follows: TGTGCCAGCCCCCTGAGCACAGATACGCAGTATTTT.